Each of the 18 T cell receptor beta chains below was sequenced from the same sample in a study of blood T cell repertoires in COVID-19. Sequenced by immunoSEQ multiplex PCR; TCRdb stores in-frame clones only, minus some. This table holds under 350,000 clones, approximately 82% found once. Sequencing input: peripheral blood. The receptors were gathered from a man aged 55 to 70 who had recovered from COVID-19.

This clone was picked up a small number of times. The same CDR3 arises from other DNA sequences in this sample as well. The chain couples TRBV5-1 to TRBJ2-7, with D hard to call. Germline-derived CDR1 and CDR2 are SGHRS and YFSETQ. The ends were cut back, 0 bases at V and 2 bases at J, with 9 bases in the middle. The CDR3 is 14 residues long. This CDR3 is CASSLASGTYEQYF. The DNA of the CDR3 is TGCGCCAGCAGCTTGGCCTCAGGTACCTACGAGCAGTACTTC. The whole variable domain, remainder taken from reference TRBV5-1 and TRBJ2-7, is KAGVTQTPRYLIKTRGQQVTLSCSPISGHRSVSWYQQTPGQGLQFLFEYFSETQRNKGNFPGRFSGRQFSNSRSEMNVSTLELGDSALYLCASSLASGTYEQYFGPGTRLTVT.

The gene calls are TRBV29-1 and TRBJ1-2; 12 bases are shared with TRBD1. Trimming removed 7 bases from V and 6 bases from J; junction bases left unmatched: 15. CDR1 is SQVTM, CDR2 ANQGSEA, per germline. The CDR3 consists of 16 residues. The CDR3 loop is CSARSGTGGGPNGYTF. The CDR3 nucleotides read TGCAGCGCCAGATCCGGGACAGGGGGCGGTCCGAATGGCTACACCTTC. The full variable domain, rest sourced from reference TRBV29-1 and TRBJ1-2, is SAVISQKPSRDICQRGTSLTIQCQVDSQVTMMFWYRQQPGQSLTLIATANQGSEATYESGFVIDKFPISRPNLTFSTLTVSNMSPEDSSIYLCSARSGTGGGPNGYTFGSGTRLTVV.

This clone was counted a single time. The V call is TRBV6-2 or TRBV6-3, the J call TRBJ2-5; TRBD1 aligns across 11 bases. CDR3 length: 19 amino acids. After removal of 3 bases from V and 5 bases from J, the junction contained 17 bases not matched to a gene. Looked up from germline, CDR1 is MNHEY and CDR2 is SVGEGT. As DNA, the CDR3 is TGTGCCAGCAGTTATGGACAGGGGGCTGGGACGGCCCATGGCGAGACCCAGTACTTC. Translating it yields CASSYGQGAGTAHGETQYF.

The chain has TRBV5-1 and TRBJ2-3; 12 bases are shared with TRBD2. This CDR3 has 16 residues. Germline CDR1 and CDR2: SGHRS and YFSETQ. The V gene end was trimmed by 4 bases and the J gene end by 2 bases; junction bases not matched to a gene: 5. DNA of the CDR3: TGCGCCAGCAGCCCCGGACTAGCGGGATTCACAGATACGCAGTATTTT. Its protein is CASSPGLAGFTDTQYF.

In its sample, this clone was seen a few times. The chain carries TRBV6-6 and TRBJ1-2; no firm D call. This CDR3 spans 13 amino acids. Germline CDR1 reads MNHNY; CDR2 reads SVGAGI (reference sequence). The ends were cut back, 3 bases at V and 7 bases at J, with 12 bases in the middle. CDR3 protein: CASSYSGISGYTF. Written as DNA, the CDR3 is TGTGCCAGCAGTTATTCGGGGATCAGTGGCTACACCTTC.

V and J are TRBV11-2 and TRBJ2-7, with TRBD2 matching 10 bases. In germline, CDR1 is SGHAT, CDR2 FQNNGV. The CDR3 has 14 amino acids. The V gene end was trimmed by 3 bases and the J gene end by 1 base; junction bases not matched to a gene: 0. The CDR3 sequence: CASSFSGGSYEQYF. DNA for the CDR3: TGTGCCAGCAGCTTTAGCGGGGGGTCCTACGAGCAGTACTTC. Using reference TRBV11-2 and TRBJ2-7 for the parts outside the CDR3, the full variable domain is EAGVAQSPRYKIIEKRQSVAFWCNPISGHATLYWYQQILGQGPKLLIQFQNNGVVDDSQLPKDRFSAERLKGVDSTLKIQPAKLEDSAVYLCASSFSGGSYEQYFGPGTRLTVT.

V and J are TRBV11-2 and TRBJ2-7; TRBD2 aligns across 8 bases. J gave up 2 bases and V 1 base, and 10 bases lay outside the gene matches. Germline lookup yields CDR1 SGHAT and CDR2 FQNNGV. The length of the CDR3 is 17 residues. The CDR3 DNA reads as TGTGCCAGCAGCTTAGGCAGTTCGGGGGGGACCCCCTACGAGCAGTACTTC. It is translated as CASSLGSSGGTPYEQYF.

This clone has a handful of counts. CDR3 region: CASSTGTGAFYEQYF. The DNA of the CDR3 is TGTGCCAGCAGCACCGGGACAGGGGCCTTCTACGAGCAGTACTTC. This chain links TRBV5-8 with TRBJ2-7; 10 bases match TRBD1. This CDR3 region has 15 residues. The V segment lost 4 bases and the J segment 3 bases; nucleotides outside the gene matches: 7. Germline assignment: CDR1 SGHTS and CDR2 YDEGEE.

The chain uses TRBV6-6 and TRBJ1-6, with TRBD1 identical over 8 bases. There are 15 residues in the CDR3. CDR1 is MNHNY, CDR2 SVGAGI, per germline (reference sequence). The V and J ends lost 6 bases and 5 bases, in that order; junction bases with no gene match: 6. In DNA, the CDR3 is TGTGCCAGCAGACCGACAGGGGTTGATAATTCACCCCTCCACTTT. Translating it yields CASRPTGVDNSPLHF.

This chain uses TRBV5-4 with TRBJ1-6, with TRBD1 matching over 10 bases. CDR1 is SGHNT, CDR2 YYREEE, per germline (reference sequence). This CDR3 region has 17 residues. V dropped 4 bases and J dropped 8; count of bases not matched to a gene: 12. This CDR3 is CASSPTVTGGEHSPLHF. CDR3 sequence (DNA): TGTGCCAGCAGCCCGACAGTGACAGGGGGCGAACATTCACCCCTCCACTTT.

On this clone itself: The same CDR3 also results from other DNA sequences found in this sample. V usage is TRBV9 and J usage is TRBJ2-1; the D is unclear. Between the trimmed V and J ends, which lost 0 bases and 0 bases, there was a span of 4 bases. The CDR3 is 14 amino acids. Looked up from germline, CDR1 is SGDLS and CDR2 is YYNGEE. The CDR3 loop is CASSVGSSYNEQFF. For the CDR3, the DNA is TGTGCCAGCAGCGTAGGGAGCTCCTACAATGAGCAGTTCTTC.

This clone was counted a few times. The CDR3 reads CASKGTDKVQYF. CDR3 DNA sequence: TGTGCCAGCAAGGGGACAGATAAGGTGCAGTACTTC. The V and J genes are TRBV2 and TRBJ2-7, with 7 bases that match TRBD1. V trimming: 7 bases; J trimming: 9 bases; junction bases outside the gene matches: 9. This CDR3 comprises 12 residues. In germline, CDR1 is SNHLY, CDR2 FYNNEI.

J is TRBJ1-1 and V is TRBV14, with 7 bases matching TRBD1. The germline V gene has CDR1 SGHDN and CDR2 FVKESK. After removal of 6 bases from V and 5 bases from J, the junction contained 18 bases not matched to a gene. The CDR3 contains 17 residues. The CDR3 region has the DNA TGTGCCAGCAGTCGGGGAGCAGGGGGACCTCAGGCGACTGAAGCTTTCTTT. Translation gives CASSRGAGGPQATEAFF.

V is TRBV7-3 and J is TRBJ2-3; TRBD2 is a possible D gene (7 bases). This CDR3 has 15 amino acids. Trimming removed 6 bases at V and 6 bases at J, with 19 bases between. CDR1 is SGHTA and CDR2 is FQGTGA in the germline V gene. The CDR3 is CASSSGAGAADTQYF. CDR3 nucleotides: TGTGCCAGCAGTTCGGGCGCGGGGGCCGCGGATACGCAGTATTTT.

The V gene is TRBV19, the J gene TRBJ1-3; 7 bases align to TRBD1. J lost 1 base, V lost 4 bases, and 10 bases had no gene match. The germline CDR1 and CDR2 sequences are LNHDA and SQIVND (reference sequence). The CDR3 loop spans 17 amino acids. The CDR3 loop is CASSTTHRGGSGNTIYF. In DNA, the CDR3 is TGTGCCAGTAGTACGACTCACAGGGGTGGGTCTGGAAACACCATATATTTT.

This clone was recorded once. The chain uses TRBV3-1 (or the pseudogene TRBV3-2) and TRBJ2-3; TRBD1 is a possible D gene (6 bases). Trimming took 2 bases from V and 4 from J, leaving 16 bases between them. Germline CDR1 LGHDT, CDR2 YNNKEL (reference sequence). The length of the CDR3 is 16 residues. In DNA form, the CDR3 reads TGTGCCAGCAGCCAACCCCTGGGGGCAGGTGCAGATACGCAGTATTTT. It translates to CASSQPLGAGADTQYF.

The chain links TRBV6-4 to TRBJ2-3, with TRBD2 matching over 13 bases. Germline V lookup: CDR1 MRHNA, CDR2 SNTAGT. The CDR3 is 15 residues long. Unmatched junction bases numbered 6, after V lost 6 bases and J lost 6 bases. In DNA form, the CDR3 reads TGTGCCAGCAGGGGACTAGCGGGACGACGGGATACGCAGTATTTT. It translates to CASRGLAGRRDTQYF.

The rearrangement joins TRBV28 to TRBJ2-3, with TRBD1 matching 8 bases. The junction had 12 bases not matched to a gene; V was cut back by 3 bases and J by 4 bases. This CDR3 is 17 amino acids long. CDR1 is MDHEN, CDR2 SYDVKM, per germline. The CDR3 is CASSLAGRGRRADTQYF. The CDR3 DNA is TGTGCCAGCAGTTTGGCCGGCAGGGGGCGTCGGGCAGATACGCAGTATTTT. Full variable domain (missing parts from reference TRBV28 and TRBJ2-3): DVKVTQSSRYLVKRTGEKVFLECVQDMDHENMFWYRQDPGLGLRLIYFSYDVKMKEKGDIPEGYSVSREKKERFSLILESASTNQTSMYLCASSLAGRGRRADTQYFGPGTRLTVL.